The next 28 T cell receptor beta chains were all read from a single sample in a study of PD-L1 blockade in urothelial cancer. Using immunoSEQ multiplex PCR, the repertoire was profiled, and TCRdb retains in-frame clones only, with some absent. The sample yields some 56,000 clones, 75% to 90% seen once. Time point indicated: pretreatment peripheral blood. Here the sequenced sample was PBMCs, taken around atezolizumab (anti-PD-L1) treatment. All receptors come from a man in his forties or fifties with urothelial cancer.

CDR3 in amino acids: CASSDMGQGDEQYF. The CDR3 region has the DNA TGTGCCAGCAGTGACATGGGACAGGGTGACGAGCAGTACTTC. The rearrangement joins TRBV28 to TRBJ2-7; TRBD1 aligns across 9 bases. CDR3 length: 14 residues. The trim removed 5 bases at V and 5 bases at J, leaving 7 bases unmatched. Germline lookup yields CDR1 MDHEN and CDR2 SYDVKM. The full variable domain, completed using reference TRBV28 and TRBJ2-7, is DVKVTQSSRYLVKRTGEKVFLECVQDMDHENMFWYRQDPGLGLRLIYFSYDVKMKEKGDIPEGYSVSREKKERFSLILESASTNQTSMYLCASSDMGQGDEQYFGPGTRLTVT.

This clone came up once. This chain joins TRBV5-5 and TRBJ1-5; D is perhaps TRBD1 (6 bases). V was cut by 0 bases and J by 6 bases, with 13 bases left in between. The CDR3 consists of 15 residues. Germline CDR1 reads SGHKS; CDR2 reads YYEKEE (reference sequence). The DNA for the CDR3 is TGTGCCAGCAGCTTGGGAGGACAGTTATCTCAGCCCCAGCATTTT. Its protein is CASSLGGQLSQPQHF.

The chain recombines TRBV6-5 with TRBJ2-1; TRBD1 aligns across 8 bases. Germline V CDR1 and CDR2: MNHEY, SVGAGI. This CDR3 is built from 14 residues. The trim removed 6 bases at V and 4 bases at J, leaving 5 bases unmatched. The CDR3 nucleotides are TGTGCCAGCAGCTCCGGGACAGGTTACAATGAGCAGTTCTTC. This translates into CASSSGTGYNEQFF.

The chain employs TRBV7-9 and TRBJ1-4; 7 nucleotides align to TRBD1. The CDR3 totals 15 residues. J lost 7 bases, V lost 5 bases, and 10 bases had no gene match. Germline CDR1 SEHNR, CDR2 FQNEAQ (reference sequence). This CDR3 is CASSPRTGRGEKLFF. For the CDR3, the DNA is TGTGCCAGCAGCCCCCGGACAGGCAGGGGTGAAAAACTGTTTTTT.

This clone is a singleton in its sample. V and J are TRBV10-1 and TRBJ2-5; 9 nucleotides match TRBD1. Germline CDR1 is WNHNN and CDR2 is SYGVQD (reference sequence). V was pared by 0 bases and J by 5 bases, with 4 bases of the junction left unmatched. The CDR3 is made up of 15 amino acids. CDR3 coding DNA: TGCGCCAGCAGTGAGTCCGGGACAGGGAGGGAGACCCAGTACTTC. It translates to CASSESGTGRETQYF.

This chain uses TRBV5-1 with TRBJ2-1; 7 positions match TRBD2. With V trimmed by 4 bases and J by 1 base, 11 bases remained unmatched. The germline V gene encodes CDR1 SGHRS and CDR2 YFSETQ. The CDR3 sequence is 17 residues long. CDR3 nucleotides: TGCGCCAGCAGCCAAGATCGACTAGCCCTATCCTACAATGAGCAGTTCTTC. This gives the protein CASSQDRLALSYNEQFF. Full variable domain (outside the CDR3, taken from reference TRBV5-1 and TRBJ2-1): KAGVTQTPRYLIKTRGQQVTLSCSPISGHRSVSWYQQTPGQGLQFLFEYFSETQRNKGNFPGRFSGRQFSNSRSEMNVSTLELGDSALYLCASSQDRLALSYNEQFFGPGTRLTVL.

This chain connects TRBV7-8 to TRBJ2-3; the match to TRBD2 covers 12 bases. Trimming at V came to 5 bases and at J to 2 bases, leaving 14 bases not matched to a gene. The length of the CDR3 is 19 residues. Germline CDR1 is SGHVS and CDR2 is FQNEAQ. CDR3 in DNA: TGTGCCAGCAGCCTGTCTAGCGGGGGGGGATATTCGTCCACAGATACGCAGTATTTT. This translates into CASSLSSGGGYSSTDTQYF.

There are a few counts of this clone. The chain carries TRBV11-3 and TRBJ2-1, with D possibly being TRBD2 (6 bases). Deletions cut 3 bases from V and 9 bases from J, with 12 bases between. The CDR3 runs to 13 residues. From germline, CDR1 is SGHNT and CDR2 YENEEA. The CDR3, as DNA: TGTGCCAGCAGCTTCTCGGGAGCGGGTGAGCAGTTCTTC. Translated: CASSFSGAGEQFF.

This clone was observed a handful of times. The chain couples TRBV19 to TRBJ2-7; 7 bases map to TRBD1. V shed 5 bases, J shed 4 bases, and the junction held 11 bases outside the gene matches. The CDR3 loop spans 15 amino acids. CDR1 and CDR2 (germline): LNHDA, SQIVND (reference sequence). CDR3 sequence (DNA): TGTGCCAGTAGTGGCCGACAGGGCCGGGAATACGAGCAGTACTTC. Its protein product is CASSGRQGREYEQYF.

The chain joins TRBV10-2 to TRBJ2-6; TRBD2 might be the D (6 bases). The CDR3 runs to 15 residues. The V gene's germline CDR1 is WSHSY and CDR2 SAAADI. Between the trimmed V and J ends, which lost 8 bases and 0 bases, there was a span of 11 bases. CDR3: CASRRELSGANVLTF. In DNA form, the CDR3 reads TGCGCCAGCCGCCGGGAGCTCTCTGGGGCCAACGTCCTGACTTTC.

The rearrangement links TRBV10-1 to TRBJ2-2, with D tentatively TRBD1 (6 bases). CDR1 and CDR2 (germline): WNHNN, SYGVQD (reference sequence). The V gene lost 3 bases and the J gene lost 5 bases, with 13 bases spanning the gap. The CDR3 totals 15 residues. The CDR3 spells CASSDQGRHTGELFF. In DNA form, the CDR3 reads TGCGCCAGCAGTGATCAGGGGCGGCATACCGGGGAGCTGTTTTTT.

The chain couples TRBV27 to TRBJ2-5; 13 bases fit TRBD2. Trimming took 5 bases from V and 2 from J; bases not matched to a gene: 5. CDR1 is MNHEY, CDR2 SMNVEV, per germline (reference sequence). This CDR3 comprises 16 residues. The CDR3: CASSRGTSGVQETQYF. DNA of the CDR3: TGTGCCAGCAGTCGTGGGACTAGCGGGGTACAAGAGACCCAGTACTTC.

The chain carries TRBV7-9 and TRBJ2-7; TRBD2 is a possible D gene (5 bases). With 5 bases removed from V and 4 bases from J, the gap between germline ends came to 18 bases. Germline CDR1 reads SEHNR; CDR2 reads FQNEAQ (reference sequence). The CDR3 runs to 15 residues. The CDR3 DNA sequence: TGTGCCAGCAGCAATCTAGCTACTCTCGAGTACGAGCAGTACTTC. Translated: CASSNLATLEYEQYF.

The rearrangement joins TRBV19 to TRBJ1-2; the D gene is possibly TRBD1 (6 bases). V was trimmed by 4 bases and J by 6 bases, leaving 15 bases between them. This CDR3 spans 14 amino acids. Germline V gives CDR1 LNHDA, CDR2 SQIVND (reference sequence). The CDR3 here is CASSKAGVANGYTF. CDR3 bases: TGTGCCAGTAGTAAAGCAGGGGTAGCGAATGGCTACACCTTC.

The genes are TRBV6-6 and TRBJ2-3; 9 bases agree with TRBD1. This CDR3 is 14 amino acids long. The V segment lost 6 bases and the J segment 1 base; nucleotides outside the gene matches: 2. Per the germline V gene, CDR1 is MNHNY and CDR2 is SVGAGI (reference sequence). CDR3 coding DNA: TGTGCCAGCAGCCGGGACAGGGGCACAGATACGCAGTATTTT. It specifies CASSRDRGTDTQYF.

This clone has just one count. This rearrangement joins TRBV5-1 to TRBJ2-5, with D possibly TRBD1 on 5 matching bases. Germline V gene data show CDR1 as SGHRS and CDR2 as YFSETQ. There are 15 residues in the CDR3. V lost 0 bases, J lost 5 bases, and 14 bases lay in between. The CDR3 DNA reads TGCGCCAGCAGCTTGGACCTGACAGAGTCGGAGACCCAGTACTTC. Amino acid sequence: CASSLDLTESETQYF.

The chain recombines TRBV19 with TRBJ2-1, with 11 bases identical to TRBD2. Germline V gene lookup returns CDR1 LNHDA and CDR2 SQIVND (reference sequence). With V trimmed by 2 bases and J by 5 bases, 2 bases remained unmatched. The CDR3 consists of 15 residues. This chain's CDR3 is CASSITSGRNNEQFF. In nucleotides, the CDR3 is TGTGCCAGTAGTATAACTAGCGGGAGAAACAATGAGCAGTTCTTC. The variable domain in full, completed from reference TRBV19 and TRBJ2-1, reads DGGITQSPKYLFRKEGQNVTLSCEQNLNHDAMYWYRQDPGQGLRLIYYSQIVNDFQKGDIAEGYSVSREKKESFPLTVTSAQKNPTAFYLCASSITSGRNNEQFFGPGTRLTVL.

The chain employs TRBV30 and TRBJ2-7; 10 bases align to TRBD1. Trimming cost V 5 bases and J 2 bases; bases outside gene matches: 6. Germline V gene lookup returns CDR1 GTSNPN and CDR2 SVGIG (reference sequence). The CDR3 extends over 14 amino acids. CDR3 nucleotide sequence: TGTGCCTGGGGAGACAGGGGGCGCCCCTACGAGCAGTACTTC. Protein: CAWGDRGRPYEQYF.

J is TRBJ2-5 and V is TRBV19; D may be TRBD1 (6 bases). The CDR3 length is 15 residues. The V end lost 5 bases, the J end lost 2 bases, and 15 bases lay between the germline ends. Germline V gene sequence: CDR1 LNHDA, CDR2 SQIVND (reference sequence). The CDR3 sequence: CASSLPGRGQETQYF. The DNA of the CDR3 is TGTGCCAGTAGTCTACCAGGCAGGGGTCAAGAGACCCAGTACTTC.

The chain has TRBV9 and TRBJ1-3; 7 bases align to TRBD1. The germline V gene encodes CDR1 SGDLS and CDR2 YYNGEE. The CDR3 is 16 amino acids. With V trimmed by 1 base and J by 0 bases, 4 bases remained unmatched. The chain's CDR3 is CASSVSGQSSGNTIYF. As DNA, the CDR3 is TGTGCCAGCAGCGTATCGGGACAGAGCTCTGGAAACACCATATATTTT.

CDR3 sequence (DNA): TGTGCCAGCAGTTCTACTAGCAAGGGCGAGCAGTACTTC. Translated, it gives CASSSTSKGEQYF. The V call is TRBV27, the J call TRBJ2-7, with D possibly TRBD2 on 6 matching bases. Germline V gene data show CDR1 as MNHEY and CDR2 as SMNVEV (reference sequence). Trimming pared 4 bases from V and 6 bases from J, leaving 13 bases between. This CDR3 is built from 13 residues.

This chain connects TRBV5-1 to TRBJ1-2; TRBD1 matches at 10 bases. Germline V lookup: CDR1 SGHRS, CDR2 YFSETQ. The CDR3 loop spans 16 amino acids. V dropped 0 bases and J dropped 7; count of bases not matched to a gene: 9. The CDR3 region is CASSLGGQTGGTGYTF. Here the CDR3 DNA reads TGCGCCAGCAGCTTGGGGGGACAGACAGGGGGCACTGGCTACACCTTC.

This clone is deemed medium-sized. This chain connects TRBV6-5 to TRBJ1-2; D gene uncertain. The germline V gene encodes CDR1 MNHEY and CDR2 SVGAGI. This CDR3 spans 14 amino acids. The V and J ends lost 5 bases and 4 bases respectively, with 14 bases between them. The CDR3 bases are TGTGCCAGCAGTACCCCGGGGATACTCTATGGCTACACCTTC. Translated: CASSTPGILYGYTF.

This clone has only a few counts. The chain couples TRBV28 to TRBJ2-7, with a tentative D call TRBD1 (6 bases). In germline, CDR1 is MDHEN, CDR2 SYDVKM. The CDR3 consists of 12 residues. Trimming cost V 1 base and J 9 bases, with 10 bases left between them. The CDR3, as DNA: TGTGCCAGCAGTTTATTGGACAGTCTGCAGTACTTC. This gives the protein CASSLLDSLQYF. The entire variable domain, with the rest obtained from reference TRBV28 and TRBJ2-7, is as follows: DVKVTQSSRYLVKRTGEKVFLECVQDMDHENMFWYRQDPGLGLRLIYFSYDVKMKEKGDIPEGYSVSREKKERFSLILESASTNQTSMYLCASSLLDSLQYFGPGTRLTVT.

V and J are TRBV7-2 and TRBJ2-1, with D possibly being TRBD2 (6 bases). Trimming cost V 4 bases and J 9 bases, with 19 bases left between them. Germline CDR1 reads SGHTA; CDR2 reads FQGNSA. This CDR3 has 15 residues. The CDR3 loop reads CASSYSGLSFAEQFF. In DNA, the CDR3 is TGTGCCAGCAGCTATAGCGGACTATCTTTTGCTGAGCAGTTCTTC.

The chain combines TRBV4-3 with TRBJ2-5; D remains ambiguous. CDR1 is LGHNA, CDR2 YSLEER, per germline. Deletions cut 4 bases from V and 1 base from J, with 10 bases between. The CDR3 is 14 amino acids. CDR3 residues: CASSLHLSQETQYF. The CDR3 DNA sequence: TGCGCCAGCAGCCTACATCTCAGCCAAGAGACCCAGTACTTC.

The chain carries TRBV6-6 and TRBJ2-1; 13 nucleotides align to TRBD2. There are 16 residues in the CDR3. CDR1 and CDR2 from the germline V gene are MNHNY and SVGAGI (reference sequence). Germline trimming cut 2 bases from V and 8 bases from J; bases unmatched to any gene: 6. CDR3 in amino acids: CASSYPLAGGEDEQFF. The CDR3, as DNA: TGTGCCAGCAGTTACCCACTAGCGGGAGGGGAGGATGAGCAGTTCTTC.

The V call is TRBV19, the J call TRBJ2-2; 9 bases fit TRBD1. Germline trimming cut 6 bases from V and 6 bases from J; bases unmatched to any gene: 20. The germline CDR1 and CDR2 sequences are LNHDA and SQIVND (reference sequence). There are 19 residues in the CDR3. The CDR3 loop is CASSLQGQGILGASGELFF. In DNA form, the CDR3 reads TGTGCCAGTAGCCTCCAAGGACAGGGGATCTTGGGAGCGTCCGGGGAGCTGTTTTTT.